This TCR beta chain appears in the sequencing data of a study of shared clonotypes between healthy human individuals. The assay was immunoSEQ multiplex PCR, and TCRdb's table has in-frame clones only and misses some. The table includes about 490,000 clones, 79% detected once. Turning to this clone: At one boundary the junction diverges from the germline segment, which might be a read error.

From germline, CDR1 is KGHSH and CDR2 LQKENI. The CDR3 contains 15 residues. The clonotype comes from a woman in her 40s in good health. Some clones in this sample may be carry-over from other donors' samples. Sequencing used PBMCs. The gene calls are TRBV18 and TRBJ2-2; TRBD1 agrees at 9 bases. This CDR3 reads CASSPQGAGTGELFF. The CDR3 coding sequence is TGTGCCAGCTCGCCACAGGGGGCGGGCACCGGGGAGCTGTTTTTT.